These 18 T cell receptor beta chains came from one sample sequenced in a study of T cell repertoires in cytomegalovirus infection. Their antigens remain unidentified. From the reads, TCRdb called clonotypes with MiXCR, one entry per CDR3 protein. In the table there are approximately 300,000 distinct CDR3 sequences, almost 30% of which are singletons. The sample in question was cultured PBMCs, obtained from culture after CMV antigen stimulation. Receptors were obtained from a human donor in good health (CMV status not recorded). Some clones in this sample may be carry-over from other donors' samples.

The chain employs TRBV7-2 and TRBJ1-2, with 8 bases identical to TRBD1. There are 15 residues in the CDR3. Trimming cost V 2 bases and J 7 bases; bases outside gene matches: 9. Germline loops: CDR1 SGHTA, CDR2 FQGNSA. CDR3 residues: CASSLSTGGAGGYTF. CDR3 sequence (DNA): TGTGCCAGCAGCTTAAGCACAGGGGGAGCGGGTGGCTACACCTTC.

This clonotype showed up just a few times. The chain joins TRBV28 to TRBJ2-3; no clear D gene. The V end lost 6 bases, the J end lost 6 bases, and 10 bases lay between the germline ends. The CDR3 loop spans 12 amino acids. Germline V gene data show CDR1 as MDHEN and CDR2 as SYDVKM. The CDR3 DNA reads as TGTGCCAGCAGAAAATCAGGCGATACGCAGTATTTT. Its translation is CASRKSGDTQYF.

CDR3 bases: TGTGCCAGCAGTGAACCCTTTAGCGGGAGCTACAATGAGCAGTTCTTC. Amino acids: CASSEPFSGSYNEQFF. The V and J genes are TRBV6-1 and TRBJ2-1; 9 nucleotides line up with TRBD2. The CDR3 runs to 16 residues. Germline V gene sequence: CDR1 MNHNS, CDR2 SASEGT. The J segment lost 3 bases and the V segment lost 2 bases, leaving 5 bases of the junction unmatched.

The chain employs TRBV2 and TRBJ1-6; D is ambiguous. The V end lost 6 bases, the J end lost 8 bases, and 5 bases lay between the germline ends. Germline V lookup: CDR1 SNHLY, CDR2 FYNNEI. This CDR3 has 11 amino acids. The CDR3 DNA reads as TGTGCCAGCAGGATCGATTCACCCCTCCACTTT. It codes for CASRIDSPLHF.

The rearrangement links TRBV12-5 to TRBJ2-1; TRBD1 is a possible D gene (6 bases). Per germline, CDR1 LGHNT and CDR2 FRNRAP. V lost 1 base and J lost 8, with 15 bases in between. This CDR3 region has 15 residues. The CDR3 loop is CASGLGTGHWDEQFF. The DNA for the CDR3 is TGTGCTAGTGGTTTGGGCACGGGACACTGGGATGAGCAGTTCTTC. Using reference TRBV12-5 and TRBJ2-1 for the parts outside the CDR3, the full variable domain is DARVTQTPRHKVTEMGQEVTMRCQPILGHNTVFWYRQTMMQGLELLAYFRNRAPLDDSGMPKDRFSAEMPDATLATLKIQPSEPRDSAVYFCASGLGTGHWDEQFFGPGTRLTVL.

V is TRBV7-6 and J is TRBJ2-3, with D perhaps matching TRBD1 (5 bases). The CDR3 has 17 amino acids. V lost 6 bases and J lost 2, with 21 bases in between. Per germline, CDR1 SGHVS and CDR2 FNYEAQ. The CDR3 nucleotides are TGTGCCAGCAGTCTAGGGGCAGGCAGGATCATCACAGATACGCAGTATTTT. It specifies CASSLGAGRIITDTQYF.

The V gene is TRBV5-6, the J gene TRBJ1-6; D may be TRBD1 (6 bases). Germline V gives CDR1 SGHDT, CDR2 YYEEEE. Trimming pared 4 bases from V and 7 bases from J, leaving 18 bases between. The length of the CDR3 is 16 residues. DNA for the CDR3: TGTGCCAGCAGCAGTGGGGGCCCTAGCAGCAATTCACCCCTCCACTTT. This encodes CASSSGGPSSNSPLHF.

The chain uses TRBV10-3 and TRBJ2-5; TRBD2 matches 8 bases. The CDR3 length is 13 residues. Per germline, CDR1 ENHRY and CDR2 SYGVKD. The trim removed 6 bases at V and 5 bases at J, leaving 5 bases unmatched. In DNA, the CDR3 is TGTGCCATCAGACCCGGGAGGGGGGAGACCCAGTACTTC. Translating it yields CAIRPGRGETQYF.

The J gene is TRBJ2-1, the V gene TRBV24-1, with 7 nucleotides matching TRBD1. V shed 3 bases, J shed 5 bases, and the junction held 9 bases outside the gene matches. Germline CDR1 KGHDR, CDR2 SFDVKD. The CDR3 totals 16 residues. DNA of the CDR3: TGTGCCACCAGTGATCAAGGGGGCGAGAATAACAATGAGCAGTTCTTC. Its protein is CATSDQGGENNNEQFF.

The chain uses TRBV20-1 and TRBJ2-7, with 10 bases that match TRBD1. This CDR3 region has 14 residues. In germline, CDR1 is DFQATT, CDR2 SNEGSKA (reference sequence). With 5 bases clipped from V and 4 bases from J, the junction kept 8 bases outside the gene matches. CDR3 residues: CSAQDRGGVYEQYF. For the CDR3, the DNA is TGCAGTGCTCAGGACAGGGGGGGAGTGTACGAGCAGTACTTC.

This clonotype has only a few counts. The chain carries TRBV5-1 and TRBJ2-1; 7 bases are shared with TRBD2. The CDR3 is 17 residues long. The V gene end was trimmed by 4 bases and the J gene end by 7 bases; junction bases not matched to a gene: 17. Looked up from germline, CDR1 is SGHRS and CDR2 is YFSETQ. The CDR3 loop is CASSLSRGGVRYNEQFF. DNA of the CDR3: TGCGCCAGCAGCCTTTCACGCGGGGGAGTTCGCTATAATGAGCAGTTCTTC.

This clonotype was observed at least ten times. The V call is TRBV7-8, the J call TRBJ2-3, with TRBD2 identical over 12 bases. The CDR3 is made up of 18 amino acids. CDR1 is SGHVS, CDR2 FQNEAQ, per germline. V gave up 4 bases and J gave up 4 bases; unmatched junction bases: 12. CDR3: CASSSRSSGRAEADTQYF. As DNA, the CDR3 is TGTGCCAGCAGCTCCCGGTCTAGCGGGAGGGCCGAGGCAGATACGCAGTATTTT.

This clonotype was observed a handful of times. This rearrangement joins TRBV29-1 to TRBJ1-1, with D hard to call. CDR3 length: 11 amino acids. The V end lost 7 bases, the J end lost 2 bases, and 8 bases lay between the germline ends. CDR1 and CDR2 (germline): SQVTM, ANQGSEA. CDR3 sequence: CSAPTNTEAFF. The CDR3 region has the DNA TGCAGCGCCCCGACTAACACTGAAGCTTTCTTT.

This clonotype was seen a handful of times. V gene TRBV29-1 combines with J gene TRBJ1-2; D is possibly TRBD1 (5 bases). V lost 6 bases and J lost 1, with 12 bases in between. The germline gives CDR1 SQVTM, CDR2 ANQGSEA. The CDR3 has 13 amino acids. The DNA for the CDR3 is TGCAGCGTCGACCGGGGGGTTAACTATGGCTACACCTTC. Amino acid sequence: CSVDRGVNYGYTF.

This rearrangement joins TRBV12-3 or TRBV12-4 to TRBJ2-7; 8 bases line up with TRBD2. This CDR3 comprises 15 residues. The J segment lost 2 bases and the V segment lost 3 bases, leaving 6 bases of the junction unmatched. The DNA of the CDR3 is TGTGCCAGCAGTTTCGGCGGGAGGACTGCCTACGAGCAGTACTTC. It encodes CASSFGGRTAYEQYF.

V is TRBV6-6 and J is TRBJ1-6; D gene unclear. Per germline, CDR1 MNHNY and CDR2 SVGAGI (reference sequence). This CDR3 is built from 17 residues. V was pared by 0 bases and J by 13 bases, with 22 bases between. CDR3 coding DNA: TGTGCCAGCAGTTACTCGATTATGTTACAGAGAGGCTTCCCCCTCCACTTT. Protein sequence: CASSYSIMLQRGFPLHF.

This clonotype was counted at least ten times. V usage is TRBV7-8 and J usage is TRBJ2-1, with 10 positions matching TRBD2. The germline V gene has CDR1 SGHVS and CDR2 FQNEAQ. With 5 bases clipped from V and 3 bases from J, the junction kept 7 bases outside the gene matches. CDR3 length: 16 residues. The CDR3 loop reads CASSKSLAGFYNEQFF. The CDR3 DNA follows: TGTGCCAGCAGCAAGTCACTAGCGGGATTCTACAATGAGCAGTTCTTC.

This clonotype was seen more than once but under ten times. The chain employs TRBV19 and TRBJ2-6; unclear D gene. The germline gives CDR1 LNHDA, CDR2 SQIVND (reference sequence). The V gene lost 7 bases and the J gene lost 0 bases, with 4 bases spanning the gap. This CDR3 region has 13 residues. For the CDR3, the DNA is TGTGCCAGTACTCCCTCTGGGGCCAACGTCCTGACTTTC. Protein sequence: CASTPSGANVLTF.